One and the same sample provided the 25 T cell receptor beta chains below, sequenced in a study of blood T cell repertoires in COVID-19. Assay: immunoSEQ multiplex PCR; the TCRdb copy retains only in-frame clones and omits some. The repertoire has some 120,000 clones, roughly 88% of them found once; the top ten carry approximately 8%. The material sequenced was peripheral blood. The receptor source for this set is a man in his fifties with acute or convalescent COVID-19.

The rearrangement links TRBV7-9 to TRBJ1-2; 8 bases align to TRBD1. The junction had 4 bases not matched to a gene; V was cut back by 6 bases and J by 4 bases. The CDR3 covers 13 residues. CDR1 is SEHNR, CDR2 FQNEAQ, per germline (reference sequence). The DNA of the CDR3 is TGTGCCAGCAGTCCAGGACAGGGCTATGGCTACACCTTC. Amino acid sequence: CASSPGQGYGYTF.

The rearrangement links TRBV30 to TRBJ2-5; maybe TRBD2 (7 bases). The CDR3 runs 13 residues. Germline V lookup: CDR1 GTSNPN, CDR2 SVGIG (reference sequence). Trimming pared 3 bases from V and 5 bases from J, leaving 13 bases between. The CDR3 DNA sequence: TGTGCCTGGAGCGGGGGGCTGAGGGAGACCCAGTACTTC. Encoded protein: CAWSGGLRETQYF.

The rearrangement joins TRBV3-1 (or the pseudogene TRBV3-2) to TRBJ2-3; maybe TRBD2 (6 bases). The CDR3 spans 16 residues. Germline CDR1 and CDR2: LGHDT and YNNKEL (reference sequence). The V gene lost 3 bases and the J gene lost 4 bases, with 17 bases spanning the gap. The CDR3 region is CASSHKRRRGADTQYF. CDR3 DNA sequence: TGTGCCAGCAGCCATAAAAGGAGGAGGGGAGCAGATACGCAGTATTTT.

This clone was detected a few times. The genes are TRBV19 and TRBJ2-6; D uncertain. Germline V gene sequence: CDR1 LNHDA, CDR2 SQIVND (reference sequence). This CDR3 comprises 15 residues. V was shortened by 8 bases and J by 1 base, with 12 bases between the two germline ends. The CDR3 is CASSDSKSGANVLTF. DNA for the CDR3: TGTGCCAGTTCAGACTCGAAATCTGGGGCCAACGTCCTGACTTTC. The complete variable domain, with remaining parts taken from reference TRBV19 and TRBJ2-6, reads DGGITQSPKYLFRKEGQNVTLSCEQNLNHDAMYWYRQDPGQGLRLIYYSQIVNDFQKGDIAEGYSVSREKKESFPLTVTSAQKNPTAFYLCASSDSKSGANVLTFGAGSRLTVL.

This rearrangement joins TRBV19 to TRBJ1-5; 7 bases are shared with TRBD1. With 6 bases clipped from V and 3 bases from J, the junction kept 8 bases outside the gene matches. Germline CDR1 and CDR2: LNHDA and SQIVND (reference sequence). The CDR3 length is 15 residues. The DNA for the CDR3 is TGTGCCAGTAGAGCAGACAGGGACTTCAATCAGCCCCAGCATTTT. It is translated as CASRADRDFNQPQHF. The complete variable domain, with remaining parts taken from reference TRBV19 and TRBJ1-5, reads DGGITQSPKYLFRKEGQNVTLSCEQNLNHDAMYWYRQDPGQGLRLIYYSQIVNDFQKGDIAEGYSVSREKKESFPLTVTSAQKNPTAFYLCASRADRDFNQPQHFGDGTRLSIL.

A single count supports this clone. The chain joins TRBV19 to TRBJ2-1; TRBD1 agrees at 8 bases. V trimming: 8 bases; J trimming: 0 bases; junction bases outside the gene matches: 3. Germline values: CDR1 LNHDA, CDR2 SQIVND (reference sequence). The CDR3 runs 14 residues. In DNA, the CDR3 is TGTGCCAGTGGACAGGGTAGCTCCTACAATGAGCAGTTCTTC. Translated: CASGQGSSYNEQFF.

V gene TRBV2 combines with J gene TRBJ1-4, with 9 bases aligning to TRBD1. Germline CDR1 is SNHLY and CDR2 is FYNNEI. CDR3 length: 18 residues. J lost 1 base, V lost 5 bases, and 11 bases had no gene match. CDR3 DNA: TGTGCCAGCAGTACGACAGGGGGTGGAATAAGAACTAATGAAAAACTGTTTTTT. Its protein is CASSTTGGGIRTNEKLFF.

This chain links TRBV19 with TRBJ2-2, with a tentative D call TRBD2 (6 bases). CDR1 and CDR2 from the germline V gene are LNHDA and SQIVND (reference sequence). V dropped 6 bases and J dropped 4 bases, with 12 bases sitting between them. The CDR3 has 14 residues. CDR3 bases: TGTGCCAGTAGCCCTCCTAGCGCCACCGGGGAGCTGTTTTTT. This sequence encodes CASSPPSATGELFF.

The CDR3 region is CASSFRGARNQPQHF. The CDR3 DNA is TGTGCCAGCAGCTTTCGGGGGGCAAGGAATCAGCCCCAGCATTTT. The chain joins TRBV5-6 to TRBJ1-5, with a weak D call TRBD1 (6 bases). The V and J ends lost 2 bases and 4 bases respectively, with 13 bases between them. From germline, CDR1 is SGHDT and CDR2 YYEEEE. The CDR3 has 15 amino acids.

The chain employs TRBV7-9 and TRBJ1-4; D is undetermined. The ends were cut back, 1 base at V and 8 bases at J, with 11 bases in the middle. The germline V gene has CDR1 SEHNR and CDR2 FQNEAQ (reference sequence). This CDR3 region has 14 residues. This CDR3 is CASSLVEGGEKLFF. In DNA, the CDR3 is TGTGCCAGCAGCTTAGTTGAGGGTGGGGAAAAACTGTTTTTT.

The gene calls are TRBV30 and TRBJ2-5, with D tentatively TRBD1 (5 bases). This CDR3 is 17 amino acids long. Germline V gives CDR1 GTSNPN, CDR2 SVGIG (reference sequence). The V end lost 0 bases, the J end lost 0 bases, and 17 bases lay between the germline ends. CDR3 nucleotides: TGTGCCTGGAGTGTAGGAAGGGGCCCCTGGTACCAAGAGACCCAGTACTTC. This codes for CAWSVGRGPWYQETQYF. Full variable domain (missing parts from reference TRBV30 and TRBJ2-5): SQTIHQWPATLVQPVGSPLSLECTVEGTSNPNLYWYRQAAGRGLQLLFYSVGIGQISSEVPQNLSASRPQDRQFILSSKKLLLSDSGFYLCAWSVGRGPWYQETQYFGPGTRLLVL.

The V call is TRBV30, the J call TRBJ2-7, with TRBD1 identical over 7 bases. This CDR3 is 13 amino acids long. Germline-derived CDR1 and CDR2 are GTSNPN and SVGIG (reference sequence). The trim removed 5 bases at V and 2 bases at J, leaving 6 bases unmatched. The CDR3 DNA is TGTGCCTGGGGGGACAGTTTTACCTACGAGCAGTACTTC. This sequence encodes CAWGDSFTYEQYF.

The genes are TRBV5-8 and TRBJ2-7; perhaps TRBD1 as D (6 bases). Germline values: CDR1 SGHTS, CDR2 YDEGEE. The germline V and J ends were trimmed by 2 bases and 2 bases, with 17 bases remaining between them. CDR3 length equals 16 residues. CDR3 residues: CASSFQGPTGTYEQYF. DNA for the CDR3: TGTGCCAGCAGCTTCCAGGGGCCCACAGGGACCTACGAGCAGTACTTC.

The V and J genes are TRBV29-1 and TRBJ2-3, with 12 bases fitting TRBD1. V gave up 7 bases and J gave up 5 bases; unmatched junction bases: 10. Germline V gene lookup returns CDR1 SQVTM and CDR2 ANQGSEA. The CDR3 totals 15 residues. The CDR3 coding sequence is TGCAGCGCCCCTCCGGGACAGGGGGCGCTAGATACGCAGTATTTT. This encodes CSAPPGQGALDTQYF.

This clone has only one observation. V and J are TRBV19 and TRBJ2-1; D is uncertain. Trimming pared 11 bases from V and 10 bases from J, leaving 6 bases between. CDR1 and CDR2 (germline): LNHDA, SQIVND (reference sequence). The CDR3 runs to 8 residues. The CDR3 region has the DNA TGTGCCCCTCGGGAGCAGTTCTTC. Its translation is CAPREQFF.

J is TRBJ1-2 and V is TRBV6-5; no clear D. Germline values: CDR1 MNHEY, CDR2 SVGAGI. The CDR3 loop spans 12 amino acids. V was shortened by 8 bases and J by 8 bases, with 15 bases between the two germline ends. This chain's CDR3 is CASCRRGQGYTF. CDR3 nucleotide sequence: TGTGCCAGCTGTCGGCGGGGTCAGGGCTACACCTTC.

This clone was seen a single time. This sequence joins TRBV4-1 and TRBJ2-7; TRBD2 matches 7 bases. Trimming cost V 0 bases and J 9 bases; bases outside gene matches: 11. CDR3 length: 15 residues. Per the germline V gene, CDR1 is MGHRA and CDR2 is YSYEKL. CDR3 DNA sequence: TGCGCCAGCAGCCAAGAGGGCGGGAGCCCTGTGATGCAGTACTTC. Its translation is CASSQEGGSPVMQYF.

The genes are TRBV20-1 and TRBJ1-5, with D hard to call. The germline V gene encodes CDR1 DFQATT and CDR2 SNEGSKA (reference sequence). CDR3 length equals 14 residues. V lost 3 bases, J lost 1 base, and 10 bases lay in between. CDR3 in amino acids: CSASWADSNQPQHF. DNA of the CDR3: TGCAGTGCTAGTTGGGCAGACAGCAATCAGCCCCAGCATTTT.

This clone was recorded only once. This chain joins TRBV6-5 and TRBJ2-1, with a tentative D call TRBD2 (5 bases). From germline, CDR1 is MNHEY and CDR2 SVGAGI. V lost 6 bases and J 4 bases, leaving 10 bases between the germline ends. The CDR3 is made up of 13 amino acids. CDR3 DNA sequence: TGTGCCAGCAGCCCCGGGGTTTACAATGAGCAGTTCTTC. As protein: CASSPGVYNEQFF.

The chain links TRBV7-9 to TRBJ2-4, with D perhaps TRBD1 (6 bases). The CDR3 length is 15 residues. Trimming took 2 bases from V and 8 from J, leaving 16 bases between them. CDR1 SEHNR and CDR2 FQNEAQ come from the germline V gene (reference sequence). The CDR3 is CASSLQTGPKDIQYF. The CDR3 DNA is TGTGCCAGCAGCTTACAGACAGGACCGAAGGACATTCAGTACTTC.

This clone was seen a handful of times. V usage is TRBV30 and J usage is TRBJ1-5; 8 bases agree with TRBD1. CDR1 is GTSNPN and CDR2 is SVGIG in the germline V gene (reference sequence). CDR3 size: 15 residues. Trimming took 4 bases from V and 0 from J; bases not matched to a gene: 5. The CDR3 sequence is CAWNTGGNSNQPQHF. In DNA form, the CDR3 reads TGTGCCTGGAATACAGGGGGTAATAGCAATCAGCCCCAGCATTTT.

The chain couples TRBV4-1 to TRBJ2-7; a weak D match, TRBD1 (5 bases). The germline V and J ends were trimmed by 2 bases and 0 bases, with 8 bases remaining between them. CDR1 is MGHRA, CDR2 YSYEKL, per germline. This CDR3 is built from 14 residues. The CDR3 protein is CASSQMDTSYEQYF. The CDR3 DNA follows: TGCGCCAGCAGCCAAATGGACACCTCCTACGAGCAGTACTTC.

This chain connects TRBV20-1 to TRBJ1-2, with no clear D. CDR1 is DFQATT, CDR2 SNEGSKA, per germline (reference sequence). The CDR3 sequence is 9 residues long. V lost 7 bases and J lost 8, with 8 bases in between. The DNA for the CDR3 is TGCAGTGACACGGGGGGCTACACCTTC. It yields the protein CSDTGGYTF.

The J gene is TRBJ2-1, the V gene TRBV21-1; TRBD1, the table's D call, lacks a check against the DNA. TRBV21-1 counts as a pseudogene. CDR3 length equals 17 residues. As DNA, the CDR3 is TGTGCCAGCACAGGGGGGACAGGATACCACCCTCGGAATGAGCAGTTCTTC. It yields the protein CASTGGTGYHPRNEQFF.

The V and J genes are TRBV2 and TRBJ2-7; D is unclear. With 8 bases removed from V and 0 bases from J, the gap between germline ends came to 14 bases. This CDR3 comprises 14 residues. Per germline, CDR1 SNHLY and CDR2 FYNNEI. The CDR3 loop reads CASVLDQNSYEQYF. In nucleotides, the CDR3 is TGTGCCAGCGTGCTAGACCAAAACTCCTACGAGCAGTACTTC.